A selection of T cell receptor beta chains follows, all from one sample in a study of OX40 agonist ivuxolimab in advanced cancers. The data were produced by immunoSEQ multiplex PCR, yet TCRdb's version contains in-frame clones alone and is incomplete. Among around 64,000 clones listed, around 88% were seen once. The material was CD4+ or CD8+ T cells sorted from blood, obtained in a trial of the OX40 agonist ivuxolimab. These receptors all come from an adult with an advanced solid tumor such as melanoma, head and neck, liver or kidney cancer. Both conserved end residues are part of each CDR3. The D gene is left open where the match is weak. The listing skips clone size in some rows; elsewhere it reads once, few, many or a size class.

>.|TRBV28|.|TRBJ2-3
CASSPGNTDTQYF
TGTGCCAGCAGTCCGGGAAACACAGATACGCAGTATTTT
>.|TRBV6-5|TRBD1|TRBJ2-7
CASSSFGTGTDEQYF
TGTGCCAGCAGCTCGTTCGGGACAGGGACAGACGAGCAGTACTTC
>.|TRBV5-7|TRBD2|TRBJ2-2
CASSLLEGLAANTGELFF
TGTGCCAGCAGCTTACTTGAGGGACTAGCAGCGAACACCGGGGAGCTGTTTTTT
>.|TRBV2|TRBD1|TRBJ1-2
CASSLTQGGYGYTF
TGTGCCAGCAGTTTGACACAGGGGGGGTATGGCTACACCTTC
>.|TRBV28|.|TRBJ1-3
CASSLSIAGNGNTIYF
TGTGCCAGCAGTTTATCTATCGCGGGAAATGGAAACACCATATATTTT
>.|TRBV30|.|TRBJ2-4
CAWSGLAKNIQYF
TGTGCCTGGAGCGGACTAGCCAAAAACATTCAGTACTTC
>.|TRBV6-4|TRBD2|TRBJ2-1
CASSVGTSGNEQFF
TGTGCCAGCAGTGTGGGGACTAGCGGTAATGAGCAGTTCTTC
>.|TRBV5-1|.|TRBJ2-5
CASSLDQKATQYF
TGCGCCAGCAGCCTAGACCAAAAAGCGACCCAGTACTTC
>.|TRBV7-9|.|TRBJ1-4
CASSLDGREKLFF
TGTGCCAGCAGCTTAGACGGGAGGGAAAAACTGTTTTTT
>.|TRBV6-5|.|TRBJ1-3
CASSYSTGSGNTIYF
TGTGCCAGCAGTTACTCGACGGGCTCTGGAAACACCATATATTTT
>.|TRBV6-1|.|TRBJ1-5
CASSEATQGSNQPQHF
TGTGCCAGCAGTGAAGCGACACAGGGAAGCAATCAGCCCCAGCATTTT
>.|TRBV6-6|TRBD1|TRBJ2-5
CASSRPGTAQETQYF
TGTGCCAGCAGTCGACCCGGGACAGCACAAGAGACCCAGTACTTC
>once|TRBV28|.|TRBJ1-1
CASSREGWFDTEAFF
TGTGCCAGCAGCCGTGAGGGTTGGTTCGACACTGAAGCTTTCTTT
>once|TRBV5-6|TRBD1|TRBJ2-1
CASRKGQGARNEQFF
TGTGCCAGCAGAAAGGGACAGGGGGCGAGAAATGAGCAGTTCTTC
>.|TRBV11-2|TRBD1|TRBJ1-1
CASSLGQGSTEAFF
TGTGCCAGCAGCTTAGGACAGGGGAGCACTGAAGCTTTCTTT
>.|TRBV19|TRBD1|TRBJ2-3
CARYTGGDTQYF
TGTGCCAGATATACAGGGGGAGATACGCAGTATTTT
>.|TRBV18|.|TRBJ1-5
CASSPTGGDQPQHF
TGTGCCAGCTCACCAACAGGCGGGGATCAGCCCCAGCATTTT